Listed here are 28 T cell receptor beta chains from one sample, sequenced in a study of blood T cell repertoires in COVID-19. Assay used: immunoSEQ multiplex PCR; TCRdb lists only in-frame clones, some missing. The data hold around 26,000 clones, with approximately 82% observed a single time. Specimen: peripheral blood. The receptors come from a human donor in a cohort sampled during active COVID-19.

The V and J genes are TRBV7-2 and TRBJ2-2, with D tentatively TRBD1 (7 bases). The V end lost 8 bases, the J end lost 7 bases, and 17 bases lay between the germline ends. The CDR3 length is 14 residues. Germline assignment: CDR1 SGHTA and CDR2 FQGNSA. The CDR3 region has the DNA TGTGCCAGCCGATGGAGGGGGCGGGACGGGGAGCTGTTTTTT. Encoded protein: CASRWRGRDGELFF. The entire variable domain, with the rest obtained from reference TRBV7-2 and TRBJ2-2, is as follows: GAGVSQSPSNKVTEKGKDVELRCDPISGHTALYWYRQSLGQGLEFLIYFQGNSAPDKSGLPSDRFSAERTGGSVSTLTIQRTQQEDSAVYLCASRWRGRDGELFFGEGSRLTVL.

In this sample, this clone turned up a few times. The chain employs TRBV14 and TRBJ1-5; D unresolved. The CDR3 loop spans 18 amino acids. Germline V gene data show CDR1 as SGHDN and CDR2 as FVKESK. The V and J ends lost 2 bases and 0 bases respectively, with 17 bases between them. CDR3 amino acids: CASSQWFSRDNSNQPQHF. The DNA of the CDR3 is TGTGCCAGCAGCCAATGGTTTTCGAGAGACAATAGCAATCAGCCCCAGCATTTT.

This clone was counted once. V is TRBV18 and J is TRBJ1-4, with D perhaps matching TRBD1 (5 bases). The CDR3 has 14 amino acids. V lost 4 bases and J 4 bases, leaving 10 bases between the germline ends. The V gene's germline CDR1 is KGHSH and CDR2 LQKENI. The DNA of the CDR3 is TGTGCCAGCTCACTCGGACAAGATAATGAAAAACTGTTTTTT. Translated: CASSLGQDNEKLFF.

The chain combines TRBV7-3 with TRBJ2-3; TRBD2 matches at 13 bases. In germline, CDR1 is SGHTA, CDR2 FQGTGA. V lost 5 bases, J lost 4 bases, and 3 bases stayed unmatched. The CDR3 is made up of 15 amino acids. DNA for the CDR3: TGTGCCAGCAGCCAAGGACTAGCGGGGGCAGATACGCAGTATTTT. Amino acid sequence: CASSQGLAGADTQYF.

The V gene is TRBV30, the J gene TRBJ2-7; 10 bases fit TRBD1. Looked up from germline, CDR1 is GTSNPN and CDR2 is SVGIG (reference sequence). This CDR3 has 13 amino acids. Trimming at V came to 7 bases and at J to 3 bases, leaving 6 bases not matched to a gene. DNA for the CDR3: TGTGCCTACCTCCGGGACAGGGGCTACGAGCAGTACTTC. Amino acids: CAYLRDRGYEQYF.

This clone qualifies as medium-sized (0.01 to 0.1%). The chain is built from TRBV3-1 (or the pseudogene TRBV3-2) and TRBJ2-7; the D is unclear. Germline-derived CDR1 and CDR2 are LGHDT and YNNKEL (reference sequence). This CDR3 has 15 amino acids. Trimming took 4 bases from V and 2 from J, leaving 15 bases between them. Written as DNA, the CDR3 is TGTGCCAGCAGCCCCCCATCAGTCGCACCCTACGAGCAGTACTTC. It yields the protein CASSPPSVAPYEQYF.

This chain links TRBV9 with TRBJ2-2, with a tentative D call TRBD1 (5 bases). Germline-derived CDR1 and CDR2 are SGDLS and YYNGEE. CDR3 size: 14 residues. Trimming pared 3 bases from V and 2 bases from J, leaving 8 bases between. The CDR3 loop reads CASSAQVNTGELFF. Written as DNA, the CDR3 is TGTGCCAGCAGCGCACAGGTTAACACCGGGGAGCTGTTTTTT.

This CDR3 is CASSTPGGDEKLFF. CDR3 nucleotide sequence: TGTGCCAGCAGTACCCCAGGGGGAGATGAAAAACTGTTTTTT. V is TRBV6-5 and J is TRBJ1-4, with 7 bases fitting TRBD1. This CDR3 spans 14 amino acids. Germline V gene data show CDR1 as MNHEY and CDR2 as SVGAGI. J gave up 6 bases and V 5 bases, and 6 bases lay outside the gene matches.

This chain joins TRBV11-2 and TRBJ2-5; 10 nucleotides match TRBD1. V was pared by 1 base and J by 5 bases, with 4 bases of the junction left unmatched. The germline V gene has CDR1 SGHAT and CDR2 FQNNGV. The CDR3 consists of 15 residues. CDR3 sequence: CASSLGQGAGETQYF. CDR3 coding DNA: TGTGCCAGCAGCTTAGGACAGGGGGCAGGGGAGACCCAGTACTTC.

The chain recombines TRBV3-1 (or the pseudogene TRBV3-2) with TRBJ2-2; no clear D. The germline V gene encodes CDR1 LGHDT and CDR2 YNNKEL (reference sequence). The CDR3 is made up of 13 amino acids. V dropped 5 bases and J dropped 6 bases, with 10 bases sitting between them. CDR3 DNA sequence: TGTGCCAGCAGCGGTACAGCCCCCGGGGAGCTGTTTTTT. It is translated as CASSGTAPGELFF.

This clone was seen a single time. V gene TRBV10-3 combines with J gene TRBJ1-1; TRBD1 matches 7 bases. Germline lookup yields CDR1 ENHRY and CDR2 SYGVKD. The CDR3 is made up of 16 amino acids. V gave up 4 bases and J gave up 1 base; unmatched junction bases: 9. CDR3 loop: CAISVGGAGGNTEAFF. The CDR3 DNA reads as TGTGCCATCAGTGTCGGCGGGGCAGGGGGGAACACTGAAGCTTTCTTT.

The V and J genes are TRBV7-2 and TRBJ1-3; 8 nucleotides align to TRBD1. The junction had 3 bases not matched to a gene; V was cut back by 1 base and J by 4 bases. Germline CDR1 is SGHTA and CDR2 is FQGNSA. The CDR3 runs 15 residues. The CDR3 protein is CASSLGQGSGNTIYF. CDR3 bases: TGTGCCAGCAGCTTAGGACAGGGGAGCGGAAACACCATATATTTT.

This chain joins TRBV4-3 and TRBJ2-3; D ambiguous. V was trimmed by 0 bases and J by 6 bases, leaving 22 bases between them. The CDR3 runs 18 residues. Germline CDR1 is LGHNA and CDR2 is YSLEER. The CDR3 is CASSQERRLPYRGDTQYF. DNA of the CDR3: TGCGCCAGCAGCCAAGAACGACGACTCCCCTATCGTGGGGATACGCAGTATTTT.

This sequence joins TRBV7-8 and TRBJ1-5, with D possibly being TRBD1 (5 bases). The CDR3 sequence is 16 residues long. V was clipped by 4 bases and J by 1 base, with 14 bases between them. Germline V gives CDR1 SGHVS, CDR2 FQNEAQ. In DNA, the CDR3 is TGTGCCAGCAGCTCGTGGGGGGTTGCAAGCAATCAGCCCCAGCATTTT. This translates into CASSSWGVASNQPQHF.

The chain has TRBV9 and TRBJ2-3, with TRBD2 matching 8 bases. The CDR3 extends over 16 amino acids. V shed 1 base, J shed 5 bases, and the junction held 9 bases outside the gene matches. Per germline, CDR1 SGDLS and CDR2 YYNGEE. CDR3 sequence (DNA): TGTGCCAGCAGCGTAATTCGCGGGGGGCGGGGAGATACGCAGTATTTT. Translation: CASSVIRGGRGDTQYF.

The J gene is TRBJ1-5, the V gene TRBV10-1; D possibly corresponds to TRBD1 (6 bases). The germline CDR1 and CDR2 sequences are WNHNN and SYGVQD (reference sequence). The CDR3 is 13 residues long. Trimming pared 3 bases from V and 7 bases from J, leaving 10 bases between. CDR3 residues: CASSDSGQQPQHF. CDR3 nucleotides: TGCGCCAGCAGTGACTCAGGACAGCAGCCCCAGCATTTT.

This clone has a handful of counts. The J gene is TRBJ2-1, the V gene TRBV7-9, with TRBD2 matching 10 bases. The CDR3 contains 15 residues. J lost 9 bases, V lost 5 bases, and 10 bases had no gene match. Germline lookup yields CDR1 SEHNR and CDR2 FQNEAQ (reference sequence). The CDR3 region has the DNA TGTGCCAGCAGCACCTTAGCGGGGGGCCACGGTGAGCAGTTCTTC. Its translation: CASSTLAGGHGEQFF.

V gene TRBV18 combines with J gene TRBJ2-3; D perhaps matches TRBD2 (6 bases). The CDR3 covers 14 residues. The germline V and J ends were trimmed by 2 bases and 0 bases, with 6 bases remaining between them. From germline, CDR1 is KGHSH and CDR2 LQKENI. In nucleotides, the CDR3 is TGTGCCAGCTCACCAGGGGGGAGCACAGATACGCAGTATTTT. Translated, it gives CASSPGGSTDTQYF. The variable domain in full, with the rest retrieved from reference TRBV18 and TRBJ2-3, is NAGVMQNPRHLVRRRGQEARLRCSPMKGHSHVYWYRQLPEEGLKFMVYLQKENIIDESGMPKERFSAEFPKEGPSILRIQQVVRGDSAAYFCASSPGGSTDTQYFGPGTRLTVL.

The chain couples TRBV20-1 to TRBJ2-1; D is unclear. The CDR3 is 11 amino acids. Germline V gene sequence: CDR1 DFQATT, CDR2 SNEGSKA (reference sequence). V shed 5 bases and J shed 10 bases, with 12 bases lying between them. The CDR3 is CSASPMGEQFF. The CDR3 nucleotides read TGCAGTGCTTCGCCCATGGGCGAGCAGTTCTTC.

The rearrangement links TRBV19 to TRBJ1-1; D gene ambiguous. Trimming took 5 bases from V and 1 from J, leaving 5 bases between them. The CDR3 totals 12 residues. The germline V gene has CDR1 LNHDA and CDR2 SQIVND (reference sequence). The CDR3: CASSRQNTEAFF. CDR3 coding DNA: TGTGCCAGTAGTCGACAGAACACTGAAGCTTTCTTT.

The chain links TRBV6-5 to TRBJ1-6; D is possibly TRBD1 (5 bases). The CDR3 is 14 amino acids. The V end was cut by 6 bases, the J end by 10 bases, with 16 bases between. Germline CDR1 MNHEY, CDR2 SVGAGI. CDR3 DNA sequence: TGTGCCAGCAGACCGGGGGGGTTTGGCTCACCCCTCCACTTT. This sequence encodes CASRPGGFGSPLHF.

The chain has TRBV5-1 and TRBJ2-5, with TRBD1 matching over 8 bases. Trimming at V came to 2 bases and at J to 5 bases, leaving 5 bases not matched to a gene. Germline V gene sequence: CDR1 SGHRS, CDR2 YFSETQ. The CDR3 has 14 amino acids. CDR3 in DNA: TGCGCCAGCAGCTTCCAGGGGGCGCGTGAGACCCAGTACTTC. It is translated as CASSFQGARETQYF.

The J gene is TRBJ2-7, the V gene TRBV6-1; D is possibly TRBD1 (6 bases). Germline assignment: CDR1 MNHNS and CDR2 SASEGT. The CDR3 sequence is 15 residues long. V was shortened by 2 bases and J by 6 bases, with 17 bases between the two germline ends. The CDR3, as DNA: TGTGCCAGCAGTGAAAACAGGGCTCAGGTCCTCGAGCAGTACTTC. Encoded protein: CASSENRAQVLEQYF.

The chain joins TRBV10-2 to TRBJ2-1, with D possibly TRBD1 on 5 matching bases. The germline V gene encodes CDR1 WSHSY and CDR2 SAAADI. The V end was cut by 8 bases, the J end by 10 bases, with 21 bases between. The CDR3 runs 14 residues. CDR3 amino acids: CASLTVGAVGEQFF. The CDR3 DNA follows: TGCGCCAGCCTGACAGTGGGCGCGGTGGGGGAGCAGTTCTTC.

This clone was observed a few times. The chain has TRBV24-1 and TRBJ1-5, with 7 bases matching TRBD1. V was pared by 5 bases and J by 4 bases, with 4 bases of the junction left unmatched. Germline V CDR1 and CDR2: KGHDR, SFDVKD. CDR3 size: 14 residues. The CDR3 DNA follows: TGTGCCACCAGTGCCGGACAGGTTAATCAGCCCCAGCATTTT. The encoded protein is CATSAGQVNQPQHF.

V gene TRBV5-1 combines with J gene TRBJ2-3; 12 bases line up with TRBD2. Trimming took 6 bases from V and 6 from J; bases not matched to a gene: 5. Germline CDR1 SGHRS, CDR2 YFSETQ. The CDR3 has 14 residues. The CDR3 DNA reads TGCGCCAGCACCCGACTAGCGGGAGTGGATACGCAGTATTTT. Protein: CASTRLAGVDTQYF.

J is TRBJ1-4 and V is TRBV27, with TRBD1 matching over 7 bases. Trimming cost V 6 bases and J 5 bases; bases outside gene matches: 9. The CDR3 spans 15 residues. CDR1 is MNHEY and CDR2 is SMNVEV in the germline V gene (reference sequence). This chain's CDR3 is CASRQRGQRNEKLFF. The CDR3 nucleotides read TGTGCCAGCAGGCAAAGGGGGCAACGGAATGAAAAACTGTTTTTT.

The chain uses TRBV9 and TRBJ2-1, with D possibly being TRBD2 (6 bases). Trimming pared 6 bases from V and 0 bases from J, leaving 16 bases between. Germline CDR1 and CDR2: SGDLS and YYNGEE. The CDR3 runs to 16 residues. The CDR3 spells CASNPSSVNSYNEQFF. The CDR3, as DNA: TGTGCCAGCAATCCCTCTAGCGTTAACTCCTACAATGAGCAGTTCTTC.